One sample yielded the 28 T cell receptor beta chains listed below, sequenced in a study of radiotherapy plus CTLA-4 blockade in lung cancer. Clones were read by immunoSEQ multiplex PCR, and TCRdb kept only the in-frame ones, dropping some. The sample has approximately 95,000 clones, 82% seen once; the top ten hold around 3%. The source material was peripheral blood, sampled from a patient treated with radiotherapy plus ipilimumab. These receptors came from a human donor with non-small cell lung cancer who had a partial response to radiotherapy plus ipilimumab.

V and J are TRBV11-2 and TRBJ2-3, with D possibly matching TRBD2 (5 bases). Between the trimmed V and J ends, which lost 5 bases and 0 bases, there was a span of 15 bases. The CDR3 length is 16 residues. Germline V gives CDR1 SGHAT, CDR2 FQNNGV. The CDR3 region is CASSLRRGTSTDTQYF. CDR3 sequence (DNA): TGTGCCAGCAGCCTACGTCGGGGAACTAGCACAGATACGCAGTATTTT.

The chain has TRBV13 and TRBJ2-7; TRBD1 agrees at 9 bases. V was clipped by 5 bases and J by 4 bases; unmatched bases: 6. This CDR3 spans 14 amino acids. Germline V lookup: CDR1 PRHDT, CDR2 FYEKMQ (reference sequence). The CDR3 DNA is TGTGCCAGCAGCGTGCGGGACAGGGTATACGAGCAGTACTTC. Its translation is CASSVRDRVYEQYF.

The chain uses TRBV2 and TRBJ1-2, with 8 bases identical to TRBD1. The CDR3 consists of 15 residues. Germline V gives CDR1 SNHLY, CDR2 FYNNEI. Trimming at V came to 5 bases and at J to 2 bases, leaving 7 bases not matched to a gene. The CDR3 DNA sequence: TGTGCCAGCAGTCCTATGCGACAGGGGAACTATGGCTACACCTTC. Amino acids: CASSPMRQGNYGYTF.

This clone was seen a few times. This chain links TRBV5-6 with TRBJ2-7; a possible D gene is TRBD2 (6 bases). The CDR3 length is 11 residues. The V and J ends lost 4 bases and 11 bases respectively, with 13 bases between them. CDR1 is SGHDT and CDR2 is YYEEEE in the germline V gene. CDR3: CASSRDSIEYF. DNA for the CDR3: TGTGCCAGCAGCCGGGACTCCATAGAGTACTTC.

The rearrangement joins TRBV7-9 to TRBJ2-6; D possibly corresponds to TRBD2 (5 bases). Germline V CDR1 and CDR2: SEHNR, FQNEAQ (reference sequence). The V end lost 2 bases, the J end lost 0 bases, and 11 bases lay between the germline ends. The CDR3 contains 17 residues. The CDR3 region has the DNA TGTGCCAGCAGCTTAAAGCGAGGGAACTCTGGGGCCAACGTCCTGACTTTC. Its protein is CASSLKRGNSGANVLTF.

This chain connects TRBV11-2 to TRBJ2-7, with 11 bases lining up with TRBD2. V was pared by 1 base and J by 4 bases, with 6 bases of the junction left unmatched. This CDR3 region has 16 residues. The germline CDR1 and CDR2 sequences are SGHAT and FQNNGV. The CDR3 loop is CASSLGGSGRAYEQYF. The CDR3 DNA follows: TGTGCCAGCAGCTTAGGCGGTAGCGGGAGGGCTTACGAGCAGTACTTC.

This clone was counted a few times. The V gene is TRBV7-9, the J gene TRBJ2-5; 7 nucleotides agree with TRBD1. CDR1 is SEHNR and CDR2 is FQNEAQ in the germline V gene (reference sequence). The trim removed 5 bases at V and 4 bases at J, leaving 4 bases unmatched. The length of the CDR3 is 13 residues. The DNA for the CDR3 is TGTGCCAGCAGCCTTCAGGGGGTAGAGACCCAGTACTTC. Its protein is CASSLQGVETQYF.

The chain carries TRBV5-1 and TRBJ2-7, with TRBD1 identical over 10 bases. Germline values: CDR1 SGHRS, CDR2 YFSETQ. The CDR3 extends over 15 amino acids. V dropped 4 bases and J dropped 5; count of bases not matched to a gene: 9. The CDR3 loop reads CASSARQGAVDEQYF. Written as DNA, the CDR3 is TGCGCCAGCAGCGCAAGACAGGGGGCGGTCGACGAGCAGTACTTC.

This clone has just one count. The CDR3 DNA reads TGTGCCAGCACAGCCCCGGGGGGTTACGCAACTAATGAAAAACTGTTTTTT. It encodes CASTAPGGYATNEKLFF. The chain recombines TRBV28 with TRBJ1-4, with D possibly TRBD1 on 5 matching bases. CDR1 is MDHEN and CDR2 is SYDVKM in the germline V gene. The CDR3 is 17 amino acids. V was shortened by 7 bases and J by 0 bases, with 18 bases between the two germline ends.

A single count supports this clone. The genes are TRBV7-3 and TRBJ2-5, with D maybe TRBD2 (5 bases). V dropped 1 base and J dropped 5 bases, with 5 bases sitting between them. The germline V gene encodes CDR1 SGHTA and CDR2 FQGTGA. The CDR3 covers 12 residues. CDR3 loop: CASSLSGETQYF. As DNA, the CDR3 is TGTGCCAGCAGCTTAAGCGGGGAGACCCAGTACTTC.

The chain carries TRBV6-1 and TRBJ2-7; D is possibly TRBD1 (6 bases). Trimming took 10 bases from V and 4 from J, leaving 17 bases between them. Germline CDR1 is MNHNS and CDR2 is SASEGT. This CDR3 is 13 amino acids long. The CDR3 DNA is TGTGCCATCTCAGGGGCAGGTTGGTACGAGCAGTACTTC. Translation gives CAISGAGWYEQYF.

This chain uses TRBV20-1 with TRBJ2-7, with D possibly being TRBD1 (5 bases). The germline gives CDR1 DFQATT, CDR2 SNEGSKA (reference sequence). This CDR3 has 11 residues. The V and J ends lost 7 bases and 5 bases respectively, with 12 bases between them. The CDR3 protein is CSGGRGDEQYF. In DNA form, the CDR3 reads TGCAGTGGAGGAAGGGGCGACGAGCAGTACTTC.

On this clone: Other DNA sequences within the sample encode an identical CDR3. The chain carries TRBV19 and TRBJ1-5, with 7 bases lining up with TRBD1. V was pared by 10 bases and J by 7 bases, with 13 bases of the junction left unmatched. Germline values: CDR1 LNHDA, CDR2 SQIVND (reference sequence). This CDR3 spans 14 amino acids. CDR3 residues: CAISSGQFNQPQHF. The CDR3 region has the DNA TGTGCCATTTCTTCGGGACAGTTCAACCAGCCCCAGCATTTT.

The chain carries TRBV11-1 and TRBJ2-5, with 9 bases matching TRBD1. The CDR3 has 14 amino acids. CDR1 is SGHAT and CDR2 is FQDESV in the germline V gene (reference sequence). The trim removed 1 base at V and 5 bases at J, leaving 2 bases unmatched. The CDR3 protein is CASSLGGTGETQYF. The CDR3 nucleotides read TGTGCCAGCAGCTTAGGCGGGACAGGGGAGACCCAGTACTTC.

The CDR3 spells CAISEGGSVNYGYTF. CDR3 nucleotide sequence: TGTGCCATCAGTGAAGGGGGTTCGGTTAACTATGGCTACACCTTC. This chain connects TRBV10-3 to TRBJ1-2; D possibly corresponds to TRBD1 (6 bases). Germline V CDR1 and CDR2: ENHRY, SYGVKD. The V and J ends lost 3 bases and 1 base respectively, with 12 bases between them. CDR3 length: 15 residues.

The chain couples TRBV27 to TRBJ2-7, with a tentative D call TRBD1 (6 bases). Deletions cut 2 bases from V and 5 bases from J, with 16 bases between. This CDR3 has 15 residues. Germline values: CDR1 MNHEY, CDR2 SMNVEV (reference sequence). CDR3 amino acids: CASSLLTGRIDEQYF. CDR3 coding DNA: TGTGCCAGCAGTTTACTTACAGGGAGAATCGACGAGCAGTACTTC.

The V and J genes are TRBV28 and TRBJ2-1; 8 nucleotides agree with TRBD2. From germline, CDR1 is MDHEN and CDR2 SYDVKM. This CDR3 comprises 16 residues. J lost 4 bases, V lost 4 bases, and 9 bases had no gene match. CDR3 DNA: TGTGCCAGCAGTTCCCCCCCTAGCGGGCCTTACAATGAGCAGTTCTTC. This sequence encodes CASSSPPSGPYNEQFF.

The DNA of the CDR3 is TGTGCCAGCAGCTTATCTAGCGGGACCTACGAGCAGTACTTC. It encodes CASSLSSGTYEQYF. The genes are TRBV5-5 and TRBJ2-7; the match to TRBD2 covers 9 bases. CDR3 size: 14 residues. Trimming cost V 2 bases and J 2 bases; bases outside gene matches: 2. From germline, CDR1 is SGHKS and CDR2 YYEKEE (reference sequence). Full variable domain (rest looked up from reference TRBV5-5 and TRBJ2-7): DAGVTQSPTHLIKTRGQQVTLRCSPISGHKSVSWYQQVLGQGPQFIFQYYEKEERGRGNFPDRFSARQFPNYSSELNVNALLLGDSALYLCASSLSSGTYEQYFGPGTRLTVT.

Notes on this clone: The junction departs from the called germline gene at one end, perhaps through a read error. This sequence joins TRBV29-1 and TRBJ2-1, with 7 nucleotides matching TRBD2. This CDR3 contains 13 residues. Germline V gene data show CDR1 as SQVTM and CDR2 as ANQGSEA. In DNA form, the CDR3 reads TGCAGCGTTCAAGAAGGGAGGGCGGGAGAGCAGTTCTTC. Translating gives CSVQEGRAGEQFF.

The chain carries TRBV9 and TRBJ1-1; possible D gene TRBD1, 5 bases. Germline lookup yields CDR1 SGDLS and CDR2 YYNGEE. Trimming removed 0 bases from V and 4 bases from J, with 16 bases in between. CDR3 size: 16 residues. The CDR3 DNA follows: TGTGCCAGCAGCGTAGTAATGGCTGGGGGAGGCACTGAAGCTTTCTTT. Protein sequence: CASSVVMAGGGTEAFF.

This chain links TRBV18 with TRBJ1-3; tentatively, D is TRBD1 (6 bases). The V end lost 3 bases, the J end lost 5 bases, and 11 bases lay between the germline ends. The CDR3 loop spans 14 amino acids. Germline V gives CDR1 KGHSH, CDR2 LQKENI. The chain's CDR3 is CASSPSTGRNTIYF. Here the CDR3 DNA reads TGTGCCAGCTCACCCTCGACAGGTCGAAACACCATATATTTT.

This clone was picked up one time. The rearrangement links TRBV10-3 to TRBJ2-5; 11 bases are shared with TRBD1. The length of the CDR3 is 15 residues. With 2 bases clipped from V and 6 bases from J, the junction kept 5 bases outside the gene matches. Germline-derived CDR1 and CDR2 are ENHRY and SYGVKD. The CDR3 here is CAISEGGTGGKTQYF. CDR3 bases: TGTGCCATCAGTGAGGGAGGGACAGGGGGGAAGACCCAGTACTTC.

This clone was counted a few times. The chain has TRBV29-1 and TRBJ1-1; 7 nucleotides align to TRBD1. V shed 7 bases, J shed 11 bases, and the junction held 13 bases outside the gene matches. The CDR3 runs 12 residues. Germline lookup yields CDR1 SQVTM and CDR2 ANQGSEA. CDR3 in amino acids: CSASLGQVGAFF. Here the CDR3 DNA reads TGCAGCGCTTCGCTCGGACAGGTAGGGGCTTTCTTT. Complete variable domain (other parts from reference TRBV29-1 and TRBJ1-1): SAVISQKPSRDICQRGTSLTIQCQVDSQVTMMFWYRQQPGQSLTLIATANQGSEATYESGFVIDKFPISRPNLTFSTLTVSNMSPEDSSIYLCSASLGQVGAFFGQGTRLTVV.

The CDR3 here is CATSRQPLGLSSYNEQFF. In nucleotides, the CDR3 is TGTGCCACCAGCAGACAACCCCTTGGTCTGAGCTCCTACAATGAGCAGTTCTTC. J is TRBJ2-1 and V is TRBV15; D is unresolved. The length of the CDR3 is 18 residues. Germline values: CDR1 LNHNV, CDR2 YYDKDF (reference sequence). Trimming stripped 2 bases from V and 0 bases from J, with 17 bases between.

In this sample, this clone turned up a few times. V is TRBV2 and J is TRBJ2-1, with no clear D. The V end was cut by 6 bases, the J end by 12 bases, with 15 bases between. CDR3 length: 12 amino acids. Per germline, CDR1 SNHLY and CDR2 FYNNEI. Here the CDR3 DNA reads TGTGCCAGCAGCCCCGACTCTGAATGGCAGTTCTTC. Its translation: CASSPDSEWQFF.

The rearrangement links TRBV6-1 to TRBJ2-7; possible D gene TRBD2, 5 bases. V was cut by 3 bases and J by 6 bases, with 18 bases left in between. Germline V gives CDR1 MNHNS, CDR2 SASEGT. CDR3 length: 15 residues. The CDR3 DNA reads TGTGCCAGCAGTGAGGGCCGGACGACTACTCGCGAGCAGTACTTC. Its translation is CASSEGRTTTREQYF.

The chain is built from TRBV5-4 and TRBJ2-1, with 7 bases fitting TRBD2. CDR3 size: 16 residues. Per the germline V gene, CDR1 is SGHNT and CDR2 is YYREEE (reference sequence). V trimming: 0 bases; J trimming: 4 bases; junction bases outside the gene matches: 7. CDR3 in DNA: TGTGCCAGCAGCTTGGGCGGGAGCCCGACTTACAATGAGCAGTTCTTC. Amino acids: CASSLGGSPTYNEQFF. Complete variable domain (other parts from reference TRBV5-4 and TRBJ2-1): ETGVTQSPTHLIKTRGQQVTLRCSSQSGHNTVSWYQQALGQGPQFIFQYYREEENGRGNFPPRFSGLQFPNYSSELNVNALELDDSALYLCASSLGGSPTYNEQFFGPGTRLTVL.

The chain couples TRBV2 to TRBJ1-1; the match to TRBD1 covers 9 bases. The CDR3 contains 16 residues. Unmatched junction bases numbered 8, after V lost 6 bases and J lost 0 bases. Germline CDR1 SNHLY, CDR2 FYNNEI. The CDR3: CASRARQGEMNTEAFF. CDR3 in DNA: TGTGCCAGCAGGGCCCGACAGGGGGAAATGAACACTGAAGCTTTCTTT.